Detailed here is one TCR beta chain. These data come from a study of identical twins. Healthy Caucasians alone served as donors. V gave up 5 bases and J gave up 3 bases, with 22 bases separating them. Germline V gene sequence: CDR1 MNHNS, CDR2 SASEGT. The CDR3 extends over 17 amino acids. One entry per CDR3 protein results from TCRdb running MiXCR on the 5' RACE reads. This sample carries 600,000 to 800,000 distinct CDR3 sequences, around 20% of them seen once, and the ten largest clones take 4.3%. These same data were also listed under a study on T cells expressing NK-cell markers. That source reports: Sorted CD3+CD56+NKG2C+, CD3+CD56+NKG2C- and CD3+CD56-NKG2C+ T cells supplied TCR beta repertoires.

The rearrangement links TRBV6-1 to TRBJ2-5; TRBD2 might be the D (6 bases). This sequence originates from a woman younger than 35 in good health. Sequencing was carried out using PBMCs. The CDR3 DNA sequence: TGTGCCAGCAGTCGTGGACAAGGAGCGGGCTTCAAAGAGACCCAGTACTTC. Amino acid sequence: CASSRGQGAGFKETQYF.